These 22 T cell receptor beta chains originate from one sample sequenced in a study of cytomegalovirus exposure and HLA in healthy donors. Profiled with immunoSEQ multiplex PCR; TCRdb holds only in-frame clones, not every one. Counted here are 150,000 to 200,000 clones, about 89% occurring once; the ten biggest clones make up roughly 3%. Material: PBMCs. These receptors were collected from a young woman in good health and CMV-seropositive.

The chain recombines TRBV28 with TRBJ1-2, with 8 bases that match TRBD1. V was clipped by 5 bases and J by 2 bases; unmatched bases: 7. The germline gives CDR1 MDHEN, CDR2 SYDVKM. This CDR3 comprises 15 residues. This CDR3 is CASSPTSGGNYGYTF. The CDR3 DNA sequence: TGTGCCAGCAGTCCCACCTCAGGGGGCAACTATGGCTACACCTTC.

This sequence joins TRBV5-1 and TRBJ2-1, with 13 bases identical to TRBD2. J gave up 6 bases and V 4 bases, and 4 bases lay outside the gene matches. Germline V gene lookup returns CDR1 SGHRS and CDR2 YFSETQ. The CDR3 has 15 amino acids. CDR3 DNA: TGCGCCAGCAGCGTGGGACTAGCGGGGACCAATGAGCAGTTCTTC. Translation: CASSVGLAGTNEQFF.

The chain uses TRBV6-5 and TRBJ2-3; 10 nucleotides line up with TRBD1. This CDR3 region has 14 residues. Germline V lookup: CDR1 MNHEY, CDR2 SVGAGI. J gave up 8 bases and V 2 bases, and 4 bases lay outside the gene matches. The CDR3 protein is CASSYTWDRGTQYF. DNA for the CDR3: TGTGCCAGCAGTTACACCTGGGACAGGGGTACGCAGTATTTT.

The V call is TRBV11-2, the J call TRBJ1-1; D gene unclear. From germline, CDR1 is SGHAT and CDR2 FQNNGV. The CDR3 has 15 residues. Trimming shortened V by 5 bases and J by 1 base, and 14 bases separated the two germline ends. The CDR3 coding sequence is TGTGCCAGCAGCCCGTCAAGTCAAGCGAACACTGAAGCTTTCTTT. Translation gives CASSPSSQANTEAFF.

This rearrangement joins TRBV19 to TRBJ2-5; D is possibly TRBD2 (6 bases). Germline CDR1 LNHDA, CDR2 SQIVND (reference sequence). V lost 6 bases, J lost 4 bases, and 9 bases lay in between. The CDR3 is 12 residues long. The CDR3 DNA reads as TGTGCCAGTAGCCGGGGGAGAGAGACCCAGTACTTC. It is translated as CASSRGRETQYF.

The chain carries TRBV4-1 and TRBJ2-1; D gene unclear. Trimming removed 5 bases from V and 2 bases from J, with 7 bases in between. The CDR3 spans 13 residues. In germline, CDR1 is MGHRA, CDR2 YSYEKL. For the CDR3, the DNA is TGCGCCAGCAGCGAGTCGGCCTACAATGAGCAGTTCTTC. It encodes CASSESAYNEQFF.

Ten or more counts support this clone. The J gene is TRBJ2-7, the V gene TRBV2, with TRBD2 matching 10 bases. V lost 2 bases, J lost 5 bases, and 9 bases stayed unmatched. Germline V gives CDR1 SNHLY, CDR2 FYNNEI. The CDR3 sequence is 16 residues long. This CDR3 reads CASSELAGVSVHEQYF. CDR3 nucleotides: TGTGCCAGCAGTGAACTAGCGGGAGTTAGTGTCCACGAGCAGTACTTC. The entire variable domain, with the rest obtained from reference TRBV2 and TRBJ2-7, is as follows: EPEVTQTPSHQVTQMGQEVILRCVPISNHLYFYWYRQILGQKVEFLVSFYNNEISEKSEIFDDQFSVERPDGSNFTLKIRSTKLEDSAMYFCASSELAGVSVHEQYFGPGTRLTVT.

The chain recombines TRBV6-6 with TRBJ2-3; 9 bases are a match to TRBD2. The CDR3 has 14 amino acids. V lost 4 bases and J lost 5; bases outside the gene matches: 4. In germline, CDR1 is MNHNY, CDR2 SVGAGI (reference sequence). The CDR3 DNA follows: TGTGCCAGCAGTTCGCGGGGGGGCAGAGATACGCAGTATTTT. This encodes CASSSRGGRDTQYF.

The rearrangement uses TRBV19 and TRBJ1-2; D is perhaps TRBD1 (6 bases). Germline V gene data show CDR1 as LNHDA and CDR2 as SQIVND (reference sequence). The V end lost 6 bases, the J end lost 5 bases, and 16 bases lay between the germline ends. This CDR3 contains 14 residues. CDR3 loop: CASRAPGTSYGYTF. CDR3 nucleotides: TGTGCCAGTAGGGCTCCCGGGACATCGTATGGCTACACCTTC.

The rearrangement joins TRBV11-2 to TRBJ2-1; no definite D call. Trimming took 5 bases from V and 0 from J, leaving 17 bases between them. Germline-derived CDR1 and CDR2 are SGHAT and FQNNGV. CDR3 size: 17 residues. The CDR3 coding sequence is TGTGCCAGCAGCCCACGAACCACAAGAGGCTCCTACAATGAGCAGTTCTTC. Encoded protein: CASSPRTTRGSYNEQFF.

The CDR3 reads CASSLGFEDTYEQYF. CDR3 bases: TGCGCCAGCAGCTTAGGGTTTGAGGACACCTACGAGCAGTACTTC. This chain connects TRBV5-1 to TRBJ2-7; possibly TRBD1 for D (5 bases). This CDR3 is 15 amino acids long. Germline V gene sequence: CDR1 SGHRS, CDR2 YFSETQ. Trimming left V 2 bases short and J 2 bases short, with 14 bases between.

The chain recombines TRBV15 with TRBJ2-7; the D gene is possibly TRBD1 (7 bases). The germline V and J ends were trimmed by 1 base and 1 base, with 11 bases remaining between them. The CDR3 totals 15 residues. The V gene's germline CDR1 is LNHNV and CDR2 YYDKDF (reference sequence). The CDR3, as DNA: TGTGCCACCAGCAGAGGTCCAGGGGGGTCCTACGAGCAGTACTTC. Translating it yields CATSRGPGGSYEQYF.

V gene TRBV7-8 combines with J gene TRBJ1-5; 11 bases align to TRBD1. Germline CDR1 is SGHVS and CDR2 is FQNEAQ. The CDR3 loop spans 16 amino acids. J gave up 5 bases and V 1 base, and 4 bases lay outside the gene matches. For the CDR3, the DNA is TGTGCCAGCAGCTTAGGGACAGGGGGCCTGCATCAGCCCCAGCATTTT. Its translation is CASSLGTGGLHQPQHF.

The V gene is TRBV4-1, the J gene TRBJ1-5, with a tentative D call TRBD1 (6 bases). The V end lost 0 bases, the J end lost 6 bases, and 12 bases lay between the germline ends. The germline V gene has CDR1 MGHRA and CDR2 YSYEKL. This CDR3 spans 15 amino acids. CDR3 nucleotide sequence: TGCGCCAGCAGCCAAGATCGGCCAGGGGCTCAGCCCCAGCATTTT. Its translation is CASSQDRPGAQPQHF.

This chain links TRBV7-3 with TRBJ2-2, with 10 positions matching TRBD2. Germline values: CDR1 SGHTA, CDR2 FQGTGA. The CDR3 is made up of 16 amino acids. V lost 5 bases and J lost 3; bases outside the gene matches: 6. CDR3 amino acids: CASSPLAGPDTGELFF. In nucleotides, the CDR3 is TGTGCCAGCAGCCCACTAGCGGGACCCGACACCGGGGAGCTGTTTTTT. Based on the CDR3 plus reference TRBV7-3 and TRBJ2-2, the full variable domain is GAGVSQTPSNKVTEKGKYVELRCDPISGHTALYWYRQSLGQGPEFLIYFQGTGAADDSGLPNDRFFAVRPEGSVSTLKIQRTERGDSAVYLCASSPLAGPDTGELFFGEGSRLTVL.

CDR3 amino acids: CASSYSGAYEQYF. CDR3 bases: TGTGCCAGCAGTTACTCCGGGGCCTACGAGCAGTACTTC. V gene TRBV6-5 combines with J gene TRBJ2-7, with D perhaps matching TRBD2 (5 bases). Germline CDR1 MNHEY, CDR2 SVGAGI. V lost 0 bases, J lost 2 bases, and 5 bases lay in between. The CDR3 spans 13 residues.

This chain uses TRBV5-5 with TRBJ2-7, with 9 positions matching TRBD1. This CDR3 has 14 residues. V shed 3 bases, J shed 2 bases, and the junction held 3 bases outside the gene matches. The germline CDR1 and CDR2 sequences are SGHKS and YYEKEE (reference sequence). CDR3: CASSWDRATYEQYF. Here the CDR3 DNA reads TGTGCCAGCAGCTGGGACAGGGCAACCTACGAGCAGTACTTC.

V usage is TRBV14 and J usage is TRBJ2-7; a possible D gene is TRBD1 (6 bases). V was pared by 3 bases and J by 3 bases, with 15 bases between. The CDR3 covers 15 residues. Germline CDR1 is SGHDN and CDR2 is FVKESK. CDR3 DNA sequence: TGTGCCAGCAGCCAGCAACAGGGACCCAACTACGAGCAGTACTTC. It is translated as CASSQQQGPNYEQYF.

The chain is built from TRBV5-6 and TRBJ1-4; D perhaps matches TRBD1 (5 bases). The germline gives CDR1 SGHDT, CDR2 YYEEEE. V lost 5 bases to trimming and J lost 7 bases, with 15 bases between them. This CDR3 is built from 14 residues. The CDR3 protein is CASRTSGSGEKLFF. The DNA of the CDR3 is TGTGCCAGCAGAACGTCAGGGTCGGGTGAAAAACTGTTTTTT.

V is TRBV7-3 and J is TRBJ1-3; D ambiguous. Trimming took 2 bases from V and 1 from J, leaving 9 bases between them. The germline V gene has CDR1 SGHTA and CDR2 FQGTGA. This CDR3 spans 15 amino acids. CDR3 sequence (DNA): TGTGCCAGCAGCTTAGCCCCAGGATCTGGAAACACCATATATTTT. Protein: CASSLAPGSGNTIYF.

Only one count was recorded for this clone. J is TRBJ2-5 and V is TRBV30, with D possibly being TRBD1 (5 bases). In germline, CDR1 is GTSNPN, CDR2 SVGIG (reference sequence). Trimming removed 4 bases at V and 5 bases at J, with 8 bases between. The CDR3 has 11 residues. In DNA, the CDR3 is TGTGCCTGGACCCCAGGGGAGACCCAGTACTTC. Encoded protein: CAWTPGETQYF.

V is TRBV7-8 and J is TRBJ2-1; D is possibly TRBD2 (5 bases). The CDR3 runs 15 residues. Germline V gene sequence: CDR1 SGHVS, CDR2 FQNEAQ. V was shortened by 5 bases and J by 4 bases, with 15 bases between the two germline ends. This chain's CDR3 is CASSQNAGSYNEQFF. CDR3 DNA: TGTGCCAGCAGCCAGAACGCGGGTTCGTACAATGAGCAGTTCTTC.